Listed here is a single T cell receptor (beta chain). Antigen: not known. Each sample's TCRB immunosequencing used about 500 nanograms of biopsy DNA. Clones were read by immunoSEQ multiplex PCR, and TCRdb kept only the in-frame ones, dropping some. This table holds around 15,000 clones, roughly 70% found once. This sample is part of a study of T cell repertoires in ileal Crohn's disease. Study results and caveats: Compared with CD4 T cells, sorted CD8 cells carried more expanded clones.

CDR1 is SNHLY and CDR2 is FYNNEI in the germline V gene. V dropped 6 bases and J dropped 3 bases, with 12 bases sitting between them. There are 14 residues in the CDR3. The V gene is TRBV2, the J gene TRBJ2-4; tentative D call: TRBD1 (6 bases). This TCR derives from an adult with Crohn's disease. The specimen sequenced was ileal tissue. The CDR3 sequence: CASRIQGLKNIQYF. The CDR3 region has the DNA TGTGCCAGCAGGATCCAGGGGCTCAAAAACATTCAGTACTTC.